These 22 T cell receptor beta chains were sequenced from one sample in a study of blood T cell repertoires in COVID-19. TCRdb's copy holds only in-frame clones and misses some; the assay was immunoSEQ multiplex PCR. The data show 300,000 to 350,000 clones, with about 90% seen just once and roughly 3.4% held by the top ten. Input material: peripheral blood. The source is a woman between 18 and 30 years old who had recovered from COVID-19.

The V call is TRBV6-2 or TRBV6-3, the J call TRBJ2-1; D remains unclear. The V gene's germline CDR1 is MNHEY and CDR2 SVGEGT. The CDR3 is made up of 12 amino acids. Deletions cut 4 bases from V and 9 bases from J, with 10 bases between. CDR3 nucleotide sequence: TGTGCCAGCAGTTCATCTGGCTTTGAGCAGTTCTTC. As protein: CASSSSGFEQFF.

In the case of this clone: Different DNA sequences within this sample yield the same CDR3. The rearrangement uses TRBV11-2 and TRBJ2-1; 11 bases line up with TRBD2. V shed 3 bases, J shed 4 bases, and the junction held 2 bases outside the gene matches. The length of the CDR3 is 15 residues. Germline lookup yields CDR1 SGHAT and CDR2 FQNNGV. The CDR3 sequence: CASSLGLAVYNEQFF. In DNA, the CDR3 is TGTGCCAGCAGCTTGGGACTAGCGGTTTACAATGAGCAGTTCTTC.

This chain uses TRBV18 with TRBJ1-2; 7 bases align to TRBD1. The junction had 16 bases not matched to a gene; V was cut back by 2 bases and J by 7 bases. Germline V gene lookup returns CDR1 KGHSH and CDR2 LQKENI. The CDR3 extends over 17 amino acids. DNA for the CDR3: TGTGCCAGCTCACCATCGTTTTGGGGACAGAGGGTTTTTGGCTACACCTTC. This gives the protein CASSPSFWGQRVFGYTF.

The V call is TRBV9, the J call TRBJ2-1; tentatively, D is TRBD2 (6 bases). The CDR3 consists of 20 residues. Germline assignment: CDR1 SGDLS and CDR2 YYNGEE. The V gene lost 4 bases and the J gene lost 0 bases, with 26 bases spanning the gap. The CDR3 DNA is TGTGCCAGCAGCACACGGAGGGACTTTAGTGCACCGACCTCCTACAATGAGCAGTTCTTC. Encoded protein: CASSTRRDFSAPTSYNEQFF.

The J gene is TRBJ1-2, the V gene TRBV9; 9 bases match TRBD1. The ends lost 1 base at V and 7 bases at J; junction bases unmatched: 8. The CDR3 is 15 residues long. CDR1 SGDLS and CDR2 YYNGEE come from the germline V gene. The chain's CDR3 is CASSVPGQGLPGYTF. For the CDR3, the DNA is TGTGCCAGCAGCGTACCGGGACAGGGCTTGCCTGGCTACACCTTC.

The rearrangement links TRBV30 to TRBJ1-2, with no clear D. The CDR3 contains 13 residues. Germline V gene lookup returns CDR1 GTSNPN and CDR2 SVGIG (reference sequence). The V end lost 4 bases, the J end lost 8 bases, and 17 bases lay between the germline ends. CDR3 sequence: CAWNPGPSGGYTF. The CDR3 nucleotides read TGTGCCTGGAACCCTGGGCCCTCTGGGGGCTACACCTTC.

The chain carries TRBV19 and TRBJ1-3; no reliable D call. This CDR3 comprises 17 residues. Trimming removed 4 bases at V and 0 bases at J, with 16 bases between. Germline CDR1 LNHDA, CDR2 SQIVND (reference sequence). The CDR3 DNA sequence: TGTGCCAGTAGTAATCCCCCGGGAACCAACTCTGGAAACACCATATATTTT. As protein: CASSNPPGTNSGNTIYF.

This chain connects TRBV27 to TRBJ2-1; 9 nucleotides align to TRBD2. Germline-derived CDR1 and CDR2 are MNHEY and SMNVEV (reference sequence). This CDR3 has 20 amino acids. After removal of 3 bases from V and 3 bases from J, the junction contained 18 bases not matched to a gene. The CDR3 region is CASSLSAFGREGLGYNEQFF. The CDR3 nucleotides read TGTGCCAGCAGTTTGTCCGCTTTCGGGCGGGAGGGCCTGGGCTACAATGAGCAGTTCTTC.

J is TRBJ1-2 and V is TRBV6-1; maybe TRBD1 (5 bases). In germline, CDR1 is MNHNS, CDR2 SASEGT. V was trimmed by 1 base and J by 2 bases, leaving 11 bases between them. This CDR3 is built from 15 residues. CDR3 nucleotides: TGTGCCAGCAGTGAAGAGGCAGGGCCGAACTATGGCTACACCTTC. It is translated as CASSEEAGPNYGYTF.

This sequence joins TRBV11-3 and TRBJ2-3, with 9 bases fitting TRBD2. This CDR3 has 15 residues. Trimming at V came to 4 bases and at J to 2 bases, leaving 4 bases not matched to a gene. Germline assignment: CDR1 SGHNT and CDR2 YENEEA. CDR3: CASSSSGRITDTQYF. CDR3 sequence (DNA): TGTGCCAGCAGCTCGAGCGGGAGGATCACAGATACGCAGTATTTT.

Regarding this clone: Compared with germline, one end of the junction differs, possibly owing to a read error. The chain is built from TRBV6-6 and TRBJ2-3; a possible D gene is TRBD1 (5 bases). The germline V gene has CDR1 MNHNY and CDR2 SVGAGI (reference sequence). The CDR3 extends over 13 amino acids. The CDR3 protein is CASSYVRHRLEDF. In nucleotides, the CDR3 is TGTGCCAGCAGTTACGTCCGCCACAGGCTTGAAGATTTT.

The rearrangement links TRBV24-1 to TRBJ1-5, with 8 positions matching TRBD1. Trimming at V came to 4 bases and at J to 7 bases, leaving 11 bases not matched to a gene. The germline V gene has CDR1 KGHDR and CDR2 SFDVKD. The CDR3 is made up of 16 amino acids. CDR3: CATSDSSTGDWQPQHF. The CDR3 DNA reads as TGTGCCACCAGTGACTCTTCGACAGGGGACTGGCAGCCCCAGCATTTT.

V is TRBV10-1 and J is TRBJ2-5; D not resolved. This CDR3 spans 14 amino acids. Germline CDR1 reads WNHNN; CDR2 reads SYGVQD (reference sequence). The V and J ends lost 3 bases and 4 bases respectively, with 12 bases between them. The CDR3 protein is CASSDSGSPETQYF. The CDR3 DNA reads TGCGCCAGCAGTGATTCGGGTAGCCCAGAGACCCAGTACTTC.

The gene calls are TRBV11-2 and TRBJ1-2; 8 nucleotides match TRBD1. CDR3 size: 17 residues. V shed 4 bases and J 0 bases; nucleotides not matched to a gene: 10. The V gene's germline CDR1 is SGHAT and CDR2 FQNNGV. The CDR3 protein is CASSSFPGQGTNYGYTF. The CDR3 DNA follows: TGTGCCAGCAGCTCGTTCCCAGGACAGGGCACTAACTATGGCTACACCTTC.

The rearrangement uses TRBV5-1 and TRBJ1-2; weak D call: TRBD1 (6 bases). Germline V gives CDR1 SGHRS, CDR2 YFSETQ. The CDR3 is 19 residues long. V was pared by 3 bases and J by 4 bases, with 28 bases between. The CDR3 sequence: CASSSQSLIGGGAGYGYTF. The CDR3 nucleotides are TGCGCCAGCAGCTCTCAATCACTGATTGGGGGGGGCGCAGGCTATGGCTACACCTTC.

The V gene is TRBV7-9, the J gene TRBJ1-1, with unresolved D. Germline V CDR1 and CDR2: SEHNR, FQNEAQ (reference sequence). The CDR3 is 17 residues long. Trimming pared 1 base from V and 4 bases from J, leaving 19 bases between. CDR3 nucleotides: TGTGCCAGCAGCTTAGTAGGGCATCGCGGGGTGGGCACTGAAGCTTTCTTT. Its translation is CASSLVGHRGVGTEAFF.

The chain couples TRBV6-5 to TRBJ1-5; TRBD1 matches 8 bases. This CDR3 spans 13 amino acids. Trimming removed 5 bases from V and 4 bases from J; junction bases left unmatched: 1. CDR1 MNHEY and CDR2 SVGAGI come from the germline V gene. The CDR3 nucleotides are TGTGCCAGCAGTAGACAGGGGAATCAGCCCCAGCATTTT. Protein sequence: CASSRQGNQPQHF.

The CDR3 here is CASGSPTGANTGELFF. The CDR3, as DNA: TGTGCTAGTGGTTCCCCGACAGGGGCGAACACCGGGGAGCTGTTTTTT. The genes are TRBV12-5 and TRBJ2-2; TRBD1 aligns across 8 bases. CDR1 LGHNT and CDR2 FRNRAP come from the germline V gene. The junction had 4 bases not matched to a gene; V was cut back by 4 bases and J by 0 bases. The CDR3 length is 16 residues.

This clone was detected once. This chain links TRBV27 with TRBJ2-1; D remains unclear. This CDR3 has 14 residues. Germline V lookup: CDR1 MNHEY, CDR2 SMNVEV (reference sequence). The V end lost 2 bases, the J end lost 4 bases, and 9 bases lay between the germline ends. The CDR3 nucleotides read TGTGCCAGCAGTTTAATTGGCAGTTACAATGAGCAGTTCTTC. This translates into CASSLIGSYNEQFF.

The chain carries TRBV5-8 and TRBJ1-1; the D is unclear. V was cut by 0 bases and J by 4 bases, with 10 bases left in between. The CDR3 loop spans 14 amino acids. CDR1 is SGHTS, CDR2 YDEGEE, per germline. CDR3 protein: CASSLERVPTEAFF. In nucleotides, the CDR3 is TGTGCCAGCAGCTTGGAGAGGGTGCCCACTGAAGCTTTCTTT.

The gene calls are TRBV2 and TRBJ2-2, with D uncertain. The CDR3 totals 13 residues. Between the trimmed V and J ends, which lost 9 bases and 1 base, there was a span of 9 bases. Germline loops: CDR1 SNHLY, CDR2 FYNNEI. The CDR3 is CASGPLNTGELFF. The CDR3, as DNA: TGTGCCAGTGGGCCCCTGAACACCGGGGAGCTGTTTTTT. Full variable domain (missing parts from reference TRBV2 and TRBJ2-2): EPEVTQTPSHQVTQMGQEVILRCVPISNHLYFYWYRQILGQKVEFLVSFYNNEISEKSEIFDDQFSVERPDGSNFTLKIRSTKLEDSAMYFCASGPLNTGELFFGEGSRLTVL.

The chain has TRBV29-1 and TRBJ1-1; D not resolved. Trimming stripped 4 bases from V and 0 bases from J, with 3 bases between. The CDR3 runs 11 residues. The germline V gene has CDR1 SQVTM and CDR2 ANQGSEA. CDR3 protein: CSVGMNTEAFF. DNA for the CDR3: TGCAGCGTTGGTATGAACACTGAAGCTTTCTTT.